These 8 T cell receptor beta chains share one sample of origin, sequenced in a study of T-cell memory formation after mild COVID-19. Using its own MiXCR run on the 5' RACE reads, TCRdb lists one record per CDR3 protein. The profile shows about 140,000 distinct CDR3 sequences, roughly 15% of them singletons. The material sequenced was PBMCs or a T cell subset sorted from them (not recorded which). Receptors originate from an adult woman who had mild COVID-19 (a few samples of this study predate the infection). Cell type and time point are not known.

The chain combines TRBV5-1 with TRBJ1-2, with TRBD1 as a possible D gene (5 bases). V lost 3 bases and J 8 bases, leaving 14 bases between the germline ends. This CDR3 spans 13 amino acids. The germline V gene has CDR1 SGHRS and CDR2 YFSETQ. In DNA, the CDR3 is TGCGCCAGCAGCTGGGACCCCCAGCTGGGCTACACCTTC. The encoded protein is CASSWDPQLGYTF. The full variable domain, with the rest looked up from reference TRBV5-1 and TRBJ1-2, is KAGVTQTPRYLIKTRGQQVTLSCSPISGHRSVSWYQQTPGQGLQFLFEYFSETQRNKGNFPGRFSGRQFSNSRSEMNVSTLELGDSALYLCASSWDPQLGYTFGSGTRLTVV.

This clonotype was counted between two and nine times. This chain links TRBV11-1 with TRBJ2-5; D tentatively fits TRBD1 or TRBD2 (7 bases each). V gave up 4 bases and J gave up 1 base, with 19 bases separating them. Germline V gene data show CDR1 as SGHAT and CDR2 as FQDESV (reference sequence). The CDR3 consists of 17 residues. The DNA of the CDR3 is TGTGCCAGCAGCTCCCCGGCGGGGGCAGGGGGCCAAGAGACCCAGTACTTC. This codes for CASSSPAGAGGQETQYF.

This clonotype was seen a handful of times. This chain connects TRBV19 to TRBJ1-1; D gene unclear. From germline, CDR1 is LNHDA and CDR2 SQIVND (reference sequence). Trimming shortened V by 3 bases and J by 8 bases, and 10 bases separated the two germline ends. The CDR3 is 12 amino acids. The CDR3 sequence is CASSIGRVEAFF. CDR3 DNA sequence: TGTGCCAGTAGTATCGGTAGGGTCGAAGCTTTCTTT.

This clonotype was detected a few times. This chain uses TRBV5-1 with TRBJ2-1; TRBD2 is a possible D gene (7 bases). Trimming took 4 bases from V and 7 from J, leaving 18 bases between them. CDR3 length: 15 amino acids. Germline values: CDR1 SGHRS, CDR2 YFSETQ. As DNA, the CDR3 is TGCGCCAGCAGCCCCCCGGAGGGGGGGCCAAATGAGCAGTTCTTC. Encoded protein: CASSPPEGGPNEQFF.

This clonotype was seen more than once but under ten times. This rearrangement joins TRBV7-9 to TRBJ2-1; D remains unclear. The V end was cut by 8 bases, the J end by 9 bases, with 8 bases between. This CDR3 contains 10 residues. Germline lookup yields CDR1 SEHNR and CDR2 FQNEAQ (reference sequence). This CDR3 reads CASQKGEQFF. The DNA for the CDR3 is TGTGCCAGCCAGAAGGGTGAGCAGTTCTTC.

The chain carries TRBV5-1 and TRBJ2-2; 7 nucleotides align to TRBD2. Germline CDR1 and CDR2: SGHRS and YFSETQ. With 4 bases clipped from V and 7 bases from J, the junction kept 10 bases outside the gene matches. CDR3 length equals 15 residues. The CDR3 sequence is CASSLPSGEGGELFF. The CDR3 bases are TGCGCCAGCAGCCTCCCCTCCGGGGAGGGCGGGGAGCTGTTTTTT.

This chain connects TRBV13 to TRBJ2-7, with 9 bases fitting TRBD1. With V trimmed by 0 bases and J by 6 bases, 3 bases remained unmatched. This CDR3 is 14 amino acids long. CDR1 is PRHDT, CDR2 FYEKMQ, per germline (reference sequence). CDR3 sequence: CASSLGTGGSEQYF. The DNA for the CDR3 is TGTGCCAGCAGCTTAGGGACAGGGGGTAGCGAGCAGTACTTC.

This rearrangement joins TRBV19 to TRBJ2-2; the D call may be TRBD1 or TRBD2 (5 bases each). The CDR3 loop spans 17 amino acids. Germline CDR1 and CDR2: LNHDA and SQIVND (reference sequence). The V end lost 0 bases, the J end lost 8 bases, and 19 bases lay between the germline ends. The CDR3 region has the DNA TGTGCCAGTAGTATAGATCACCAGGGAGTTCGGTTGGGGGAGCTGTTTTTT. Its translation: CASSIDHQGVRLGELFF. Based on the CDR3 plus reference TRBV19 and TRBJ2-2, the full variable domain is DGGITQSPKYLFRKEGQNVTLSCEQNLNHDAMYWYRQDPGQGLRLIYYSQIVNDFQKGDIAEGYSVSREKKESFPLTVTSAQKNPTAFYLCASSIDHQGVRLGELFFGEGSRLTVL.